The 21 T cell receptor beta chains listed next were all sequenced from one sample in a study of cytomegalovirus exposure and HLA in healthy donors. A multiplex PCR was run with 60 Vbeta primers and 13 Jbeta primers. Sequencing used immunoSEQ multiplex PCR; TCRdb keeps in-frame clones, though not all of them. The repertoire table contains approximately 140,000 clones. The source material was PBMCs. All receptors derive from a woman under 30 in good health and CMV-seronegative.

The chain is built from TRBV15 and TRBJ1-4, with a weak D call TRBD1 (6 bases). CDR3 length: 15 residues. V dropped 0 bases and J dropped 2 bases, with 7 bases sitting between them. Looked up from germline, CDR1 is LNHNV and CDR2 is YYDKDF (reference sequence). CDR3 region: CATSRDRGTNEKLFF. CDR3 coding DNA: TGTGCCACCAGCAGAGATAGGGGGACTAATGAAAAACTGTTTTTT.

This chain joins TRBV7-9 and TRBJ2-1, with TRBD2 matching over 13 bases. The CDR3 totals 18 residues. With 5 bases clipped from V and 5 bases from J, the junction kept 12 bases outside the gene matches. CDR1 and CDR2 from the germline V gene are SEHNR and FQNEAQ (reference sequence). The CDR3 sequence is CASSPGLTSGRFNNEQFF. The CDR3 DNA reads TGTGCCAGCAGCCCTGGACTGACTAGCGGGAGGTTCAACAATGAGCAGTTCTTC.

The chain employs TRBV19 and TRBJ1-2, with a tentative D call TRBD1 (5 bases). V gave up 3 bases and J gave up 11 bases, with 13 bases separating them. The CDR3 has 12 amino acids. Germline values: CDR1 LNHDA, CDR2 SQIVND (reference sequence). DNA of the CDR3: TGTGCCAGTAGTATGGGGCGGGACCTGTACACCTTC. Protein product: CASSMGRDLYTF.

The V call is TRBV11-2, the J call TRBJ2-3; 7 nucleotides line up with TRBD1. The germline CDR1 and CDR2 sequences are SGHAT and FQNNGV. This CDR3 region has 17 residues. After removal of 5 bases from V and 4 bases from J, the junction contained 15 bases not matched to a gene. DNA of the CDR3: TGTGCCAGCAGCCCTTCCAGGGGACAGATGGCCCCAGATACGCAGTATTTT. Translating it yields CASSPSRGQMAPDTQYF.

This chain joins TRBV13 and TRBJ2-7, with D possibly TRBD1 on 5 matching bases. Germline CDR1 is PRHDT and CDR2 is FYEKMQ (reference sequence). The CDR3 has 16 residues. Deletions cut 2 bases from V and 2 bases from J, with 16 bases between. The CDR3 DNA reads TGTGCCAGCAGCTTACTCGGCAGGGCACCGACCTACGAGCAGTACTTC. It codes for CASSLLGRAPTYEQYF.

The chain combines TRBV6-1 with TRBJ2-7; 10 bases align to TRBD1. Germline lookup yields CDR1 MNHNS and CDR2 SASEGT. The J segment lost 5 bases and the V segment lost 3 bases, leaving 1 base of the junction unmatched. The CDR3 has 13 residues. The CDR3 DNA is TGTGCCAGCAGTGAGGGGACAGGGGACGAGCAGTACTTC. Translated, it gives CASSEGTGDEQYF.

CDR3 coding DNA: TGCGCCAGCAGCTTGGTAGAGGGCACTGAAGCTTTCTTT. Translation: CASSLVEGTEAFF. The genes are TRBV5-1 and TRBJ1-1, with unresolved D. The V end lost 0 bases, the J end lost 4 bases, and 7 bases lay between the germline ends. Germline V gene lookup returns CDR1 SGHRS and CDR2 YFSETQ. The CDR3 is 13 residues long.

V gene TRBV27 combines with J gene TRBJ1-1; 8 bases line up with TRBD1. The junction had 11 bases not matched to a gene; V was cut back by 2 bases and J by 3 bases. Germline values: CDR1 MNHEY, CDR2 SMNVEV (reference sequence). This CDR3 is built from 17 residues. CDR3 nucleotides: TGTGCCAGCAGTTTAGCCCCAGGACAGGGATATGACACTGAAGCTTTCTTT. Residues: CASSLAPGQGYDTEAFF.

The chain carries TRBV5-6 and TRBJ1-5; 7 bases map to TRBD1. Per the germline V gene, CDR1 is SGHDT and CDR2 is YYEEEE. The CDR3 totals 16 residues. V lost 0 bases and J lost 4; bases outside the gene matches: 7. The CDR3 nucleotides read TGTGCCAGCAGCTTGGGCGGACCCAGGGGGAATCAGCCCCAGCATTTT. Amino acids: CASSLGGPRGNQPQHF.

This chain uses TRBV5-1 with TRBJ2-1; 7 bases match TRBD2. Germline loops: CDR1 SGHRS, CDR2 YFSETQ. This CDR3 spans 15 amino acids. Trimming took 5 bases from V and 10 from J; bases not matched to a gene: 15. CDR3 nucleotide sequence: TGCGCCAGCAGAACCGGGACTACCTCTGGAAGGGAGCAGTTCTTC. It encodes CASRTGTTSGREQFF.

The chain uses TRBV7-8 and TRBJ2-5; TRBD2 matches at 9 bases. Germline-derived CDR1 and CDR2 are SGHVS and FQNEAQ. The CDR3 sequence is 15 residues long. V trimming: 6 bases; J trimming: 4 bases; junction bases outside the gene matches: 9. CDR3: CASRSPGLAGETQYF. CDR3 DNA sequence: TGTGCCAGCAGGTCACCGGGACTAGCAGGAGAGACCCAGTACTTC.

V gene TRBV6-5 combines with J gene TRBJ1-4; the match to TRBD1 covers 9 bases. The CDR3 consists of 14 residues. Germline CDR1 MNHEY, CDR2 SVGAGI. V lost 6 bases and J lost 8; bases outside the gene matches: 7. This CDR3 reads CASRETGTGEKLFF. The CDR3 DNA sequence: TGTGCCAGCAGGGAAACCGGGACAGGGGAAAAACTGTTTTTT.

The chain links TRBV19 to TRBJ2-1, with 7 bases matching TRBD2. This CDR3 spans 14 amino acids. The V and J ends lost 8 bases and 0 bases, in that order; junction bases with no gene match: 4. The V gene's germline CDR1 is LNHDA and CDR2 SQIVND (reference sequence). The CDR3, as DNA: TGTGCCAGTGAAGCGGGAAGCTCCTACAATGAGCAGTTCTTC. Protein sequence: CASEAGSSYNEQFF.

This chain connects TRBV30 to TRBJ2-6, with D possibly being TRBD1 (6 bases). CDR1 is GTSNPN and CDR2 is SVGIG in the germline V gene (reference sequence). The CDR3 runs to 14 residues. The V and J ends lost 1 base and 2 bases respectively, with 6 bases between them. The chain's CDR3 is CAWSGGPGANVLTF. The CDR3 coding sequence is TGTGCCTGGAGTGGGGGGCCTGGGGCCAACGTCCTGACTTTC.

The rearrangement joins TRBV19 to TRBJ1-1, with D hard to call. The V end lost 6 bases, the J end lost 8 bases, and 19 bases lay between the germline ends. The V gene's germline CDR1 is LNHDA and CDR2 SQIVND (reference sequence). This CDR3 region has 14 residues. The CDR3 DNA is TGTGCCAGTAGCCCGAGGGATCCTACAGCAGAAGCTTTCTTT. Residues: CASSPRDPTAEAFF.

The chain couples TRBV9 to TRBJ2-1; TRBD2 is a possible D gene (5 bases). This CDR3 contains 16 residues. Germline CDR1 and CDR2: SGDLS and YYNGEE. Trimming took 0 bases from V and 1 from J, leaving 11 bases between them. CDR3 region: CASSVERTPSYNEQFF. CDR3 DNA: TGTGCCAGCAGCGTAGAGCGGACGCCGTCCTACAATGAGCAGTTCTTC. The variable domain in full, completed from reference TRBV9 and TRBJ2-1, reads DSGVTQTPKHLITATGQRVTLRCSPRSGDLSVYWYQQSLDQGLQFLIQYYNGEERAKGNILERFSAQQFPDLHSELNLSSLELGDSALYFCASSVERTPSYNEQFFGPGTRLTVL.

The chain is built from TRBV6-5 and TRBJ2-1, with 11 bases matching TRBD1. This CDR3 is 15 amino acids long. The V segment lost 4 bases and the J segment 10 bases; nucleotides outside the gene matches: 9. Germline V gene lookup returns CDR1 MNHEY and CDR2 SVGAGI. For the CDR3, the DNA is TGTGCCAGCAGTTCGCCGGGACAGGGGGTCTGGGAGCAGTTCTTC. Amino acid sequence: CASSSPGQGVWEQFF.

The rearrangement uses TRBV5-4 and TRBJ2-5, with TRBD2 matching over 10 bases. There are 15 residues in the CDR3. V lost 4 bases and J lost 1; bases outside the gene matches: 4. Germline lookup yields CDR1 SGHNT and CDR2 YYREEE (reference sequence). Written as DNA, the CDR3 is TGTGCCAGCAGCCGGACTAGCGGAACCCAAGAGACCCAGTACTTC. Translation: CASSRTSGTQETQYF.

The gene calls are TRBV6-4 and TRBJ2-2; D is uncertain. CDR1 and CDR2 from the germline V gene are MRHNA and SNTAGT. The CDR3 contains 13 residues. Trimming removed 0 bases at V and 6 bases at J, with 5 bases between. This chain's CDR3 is CASSDSSSGELFF. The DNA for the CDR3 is TGTGCCAGCAGTGACTCTAGTTCCGGGGAGCTGTTTTTT.

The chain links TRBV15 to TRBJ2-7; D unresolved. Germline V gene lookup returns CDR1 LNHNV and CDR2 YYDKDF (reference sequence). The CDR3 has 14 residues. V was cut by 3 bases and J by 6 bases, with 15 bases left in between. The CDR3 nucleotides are TGTGCCACCAGCAGGCCTTTCGACTCATTCGAGCAGTACGTC. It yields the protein CATSRPFDSFEQYV.

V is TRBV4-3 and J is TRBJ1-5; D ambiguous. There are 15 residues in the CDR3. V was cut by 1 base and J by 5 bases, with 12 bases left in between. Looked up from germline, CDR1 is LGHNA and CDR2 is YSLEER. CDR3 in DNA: TGCGCCAGCAGCCAAGCCATTGGCGGGGATCAGCCCCAGCATTTT. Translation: CASSQAIGGDQPQHF.